The 10 T cell receptor beta chains reported below all come from one sample, sequenced in a study of blood T cell repertoires in COVID-19. Using immunoSEQ multiplex PCR, the repertoire was profiled, and TCRdb retains in-frame clones only, with some absent. The sample carries around 80,000 clones, around 90% recorded once. Sequencing was carried out using peripheral blood. All receptors derive from a woman older than 75 with acute or convalescent COVID-19.

The chain is built from TRBV4-3 and TRBJ1-5; D is unclear. CDR1 and CDR2 (germline): LGHNA, YSLEER. The V and J ends lost 1 base and 7 bases respectively, with 14 bases between them. This CDR3 is built from 15 residues. CDR3 residues: CASSQGRGPGQPQHF. As DNA, the CDR3 is TGCGCCAGCAGCCAAGGAAGAGGGCCGGGGCAGCCCCAGCATTTT.

J is TRBJ2-2 and V is TRBV3-1 (or the pseudogene TRBV3-2); 8 bases are shared with TRBD2. The ends lost 6 bases at V and 3 bases at J; junction bases unmatched: 6. This CDR3 region has 15 residues. CDR1 and CDR2 from the germline V gene are LGHDT and YNNKEL (reference sequence). CDR3 in DNA: TGTGCCAGCAGATTCAGCGGGAGCGACACCGGGGAGCTGTTTTTT. Its protein is CASRFSGSDTGELFF.

This clone has a handful of counts. The chain links TRBV7-2 to TRBJ2-5; weak D call: TRBD1 (5 bases). Germline V gene sequence: CDR1 SGHTA, CDR2 FQGNSA. The CDR3 extends over 13 amino acids. The V and J ends lost 2 bases and 3 bases respectively, with 7 bases between them. CDR3 sequence (DNA): TGTGCCAGCAGCTTACGCAGGGAAGAGACCCAGTACTTC. Its protein product is CASSLRREETQYF.

The chain combines TRBV12-1 with TRBJ2-1; the table calls TRBD1, which could not be checked here. TRBV12-1 is listed as a pseudogene. The CDR3 contains 16 residues. CDR3 in amino acids: CASSFQQVSLIGEQFF. The DNA of the CDR3 is TGTGCCAGCAGCTTCCAACAGGTCAGTTTGATTGGTGAGCAGTTCTTC.

V usage is TRBV6-1 and J usage is TRBJ1-3, with 9 bases lining up with TRBD1. The CDR3 runs 15 residues. With V trimmed by 1 base and J by 7 bases, 5 bases remained unmatched. CDR1 and CDR2 (germline): MNHNS, SASEGT. CDR3 region: CASSEGGQGWNTIYF. The CDR3 nucleotides are TGTGCCAGCAGTGAAGGGGGACAGGGTTGGAACACCATATATTTT.

The rearrangement links TRBV19 to TRBJ2-1; 9 bases map to TRBD2. In germline, CDR1 is LNHDA, CDR2 SQIVND (reference sequence). The CDR3 contains 18 residues. V was pared by 5 bases and J by 3 bases, with 14 bases of the junction left unmatched. CDR3 in amino acids: CASSRLSGSLRDYNEQFF. CDR3 nucleotide sequence: TGTGCCAGTAGTCGTCTTAGCGGGAGCCTCCGGGACTACAATGAGCAGTTCTTC.

The chain has TRBV28 and TRBJ1-4; a possible D gene is TRBD1 (6 bases). This CDR3 is built from 13 residues. Per the germline V gene, CDR1 is MDHEN and CDR2 is SYDVKM. Trimming removed 1 base from V and 8 bases from J, with 8 bases in between. In DNA, the CDR3 is TGTGCCAGCAGTTTATCAGGGGAAGAAAAACTGTTTTTT. Its protein product is CASSLSGEEKLFF.

The J gene is TRBJ1-2, the V gene TRBV5-4; 9 nucleotides match TRBD1. Per germline, CDR1 SGHNT and CDR2 YYREEE (reference sequence). This CDR3 contains 14 residues. Trimming at V came to 5 bases and at J to 4 bases, leaving 6 bases not matched to a gene. CDR3 coding DNA: TGTGCCAGCAGATCGGGACAGGGAGGCTATGGCTACACCTTC. Translating gives CASRSGQGGYGYTF.

J is TRBJ2-7 and V is TRBV11-1; 8 bases match TRBD2. This CDR3 comprises 16 residues. Trimming at V came to 5 bases and at J to 3 bases, leaving 12 bases not matched to a gene. CDR1 and CDR2 from the germline V gene are SGHAT and FQDESV (reference sequence). The chain's CDR3 is CASSGPSGRGVYEQYF. The CDR3 DNA reads TGTGCCAGCAGCGGGCCCAGCGGGAGAGGGGTCTACGAGCAGTACTTC. The full variable domain, completed using reference TRBV11-1 and TRBJ2-7, is EAEVAQSPRYKITEKSQAVAFWCDPISGHATLYWYRQILGQGPELLVQFQDESVVDDSQLPKDRFSAERLKGVDSTLKIQPAELGDSAMYLCASSGPSGRGVYEQYFGPGTRLTVT.

CDR3 DNA: TGTGCCAGCTCACCAGGCATTTCGAATCAGCCCCAGCATTTT. This gives the protein CASSPGISNQPQHF. The chain has TRBV18 and TRBJ1-5; D remains unclear. This CDR3 is built from 14 residues. The germline gives CDR1 KGHSH, CDR2 LQKENI. The germline V and J ends were trimmed by 2 bases and 4 bases, with 9 bases remaining between them.